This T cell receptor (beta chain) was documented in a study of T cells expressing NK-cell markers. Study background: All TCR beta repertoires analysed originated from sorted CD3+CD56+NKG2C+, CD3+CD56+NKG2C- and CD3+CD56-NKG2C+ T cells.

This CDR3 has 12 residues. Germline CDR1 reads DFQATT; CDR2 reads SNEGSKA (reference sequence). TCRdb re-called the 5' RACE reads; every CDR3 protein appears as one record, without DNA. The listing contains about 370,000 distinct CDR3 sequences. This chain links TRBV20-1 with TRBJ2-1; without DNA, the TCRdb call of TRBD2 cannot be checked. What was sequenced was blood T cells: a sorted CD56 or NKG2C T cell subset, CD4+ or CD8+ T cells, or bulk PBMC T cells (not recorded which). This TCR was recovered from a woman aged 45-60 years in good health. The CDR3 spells CSAIGLGSEQFF.